The 32 T cell receptor beta chains below all came from one sample that was sequenced in a study of response to subunit inactivated influenza vaccine (dated by TCRdb to 2016 to 2018). Preparation of the library involved RT-PCR. Sequencer: Illumina HiSeq 2500. TCRdb redid the processing of the public reads, applying fastp at Q25 and MiXCR, and retained in-frame beta chains. Each entry is one CDR3 protein sequence, shown with its most common DNA and genes. This sample is represented by roughly 650,000 distinct CDR3 sequences; 14% of them were singletons. The biggest ten clones account for roughly 7.6% of the sample. Sample: PBMCs from blood, taken less than 15 days before vaccination. The origin of the receptors is a middle-aged man who received an inactivated influenza vaccine. Donor details come from another sample of the same person, matched by shared clones.

The chain couples TRBV7-2 to TRBJ2-2; no clear D. Trimming pared 1 base from V and 7 bases from J, leaving 7 bases between. This CDR3 has 13 residues. Per the germline V gene, CDR1 is SGHTA and CDR2 is FQGNSA. The CDR3 coding sequence is TGTGCCAGCAGCTTAGGATGGGGCGGGGAGCTGTTTTTT. The encoded protein is CASSLGWGGELFF. Looking up the rest from reference TRBV7-2 and TRBJ2-2 gives the full variable domain: GAGVSQSPSNKVTEKGKDVELRCDPISGHTALYWYRQSLGQGLEFLIYFQGNSAPDKSGLPSDRFSAERTGGSVSTLTIQRTQQEDSAVYLCASSLGWGGELFFGEGSRLTVL.

J is TRBJ2-1 and V is TRBV4-3, with 11 nucleotides matching TRBD2. V lost 1 base to trimming and J lost 12 bases; unmatched junction nucleotides: 2. The germline gives CDR1 LGHNA, CDR2 YSLEER. There are 13 residues in the CDR3. CDR3: CASSQGLAGGQFF. The DNA of the CDR3 is TGCGCCAGCAGCCAAGGCCTAGCGGGGGGGCAGTTCTTC.

The chain uses TRBV9 and TRBJ2-1, with 11 bases fitting TRBD1. J lost 3 bases, V lost 0 bases, and 5 bases had no gene match. Germline V CDR1 and CDR2: SGDLS, YYNGEE. There are 17 residues in the CDR3. CDR3 bases: TGTGCCAGCAGCGTAGACTCCGGGACAGGGGGCTACAATGAGCAGTTCTTC. Protein sequence: CASSVDSGTGGYNEQFF.

This clonotype was detected a few times. V gene TRBV29-1 combines with J gene TRBJ2-7; the match to TRBD2 covers 8 bases. The length of the CDR3 is 14 residues. CDR1 SQVTM and CDR2 ANQGSEA come from the germline V gene. V shed 4 bases and J 7 bases; nucleotides not matched to a gene: 12. The CDR3: CSVVLLAELGEQYF. CDR3 bases: TGCAGCGTTGTGTTACTAGCGGAGCTGGGGGAGCAGTACTTC.

This clonotype was detected a few times. This sequence joins TRBV28 and TRBJ2-7; D gene uncertain. CDR3 length: 15 residues. V lost 6 bases and J lost 1, with 16 bases in between. Per germline, CDR1 MDHEN and CDR2 SYDVKM. This CDR3 is CASSPAADLSYEQYF. CDR3 DNA: TGTGCCAGCAGCCCCGCGGCGGACCTTTCCTACGAGCAGTACTTC.

V gene TRBV4-3 combines with J gene TRBJ1-2, with 8 nucleotides matching TRBD1. This CDR3 contains 17 residues. The V and J ends lost 1 base and 4 bases, in that order; junction bases with no gene match: 11. The germline CDR1 and CDR2 sequences are LGHNA and YSLEER. DNA for the CDR3: TGCGCCAGCAGCCAAGCCGACAGGGGCCGAACCACCTATGGCTACACCTTC. Translation gives CASSQADRGRTTYGYTF.

In this sample, this clonotype turned up many times. The chain combines TRBV7-8 with TRBJ2-1, with D unclear. The V and J ends lost 5 bases and 0 bases respectively, with 14 bases between them. This CDR3 has 16 residues. Per the germline V gene, CDR1 is SGHVS and CDR2 is FQNEAQ. The CDR3 spells CASSPAGTYSYNEQFF. In DNA form, the CDR3 reads TGTGCCAGCAGCCCCGCCGGAACCTACTCCTACAATGAGCAGTTCTTC.

This chain links TRBV5-6 with TRBJ2-3; 14 nucleotides align to TRBD2. The germline V gene has CDR1 SGHDT and CDR2 YYEEEE. The CDR3 extends over 16 amino acids. The trim removed 3 bases at V and 3 bases at J, leaving 3 bases unmatched. CDR3 coding DNA: TGTGCCAGCAGCTCAGGGACTAGCGGGAGAACAGATACGCAGTATTTT. Protein sequence: CASSSGTSGRTDTQYF.

The chain links TRBV20-1 to TRBJ2-1; D is ambiguous. This CDR3 is built from 12 residues. Germline assignment: CDR1 DFQATT and CDR2 SNEGSKA (reference sequence). Trimming removed 1 base at V and 4 bases at J, with 5 bases between. In nucleotides, the CDR3 is TGCAGTGCTAGAGGGCAATACAATGAGCAGTTCTTC. It specifies CSARGQYNEQFF.

This clonotype showed up just a few times. This chain connects TRBV11-2 to TRBJ2-5, with 12 bases lining up with TRBD2. Losses at the gene ends were 1 base for V and 4 bases for J; bases not matched to a gene: 10. This CDR3 contains 18 residues. The germline V gene encodes CDR1 SGHAT and CDR2 FQNNGV. Written as DNA, the CDR3 is TGTGCCAGCAGCTTAGTGTATCTAGCGGGAGGGGAGGGAGAGACCCAGTACTTC. This gives the protein CASSLVYLAGGEGETQYF. Variable domain in full (rest from reference TRBV11-2 and TRBJ2-5): EAGVAQSPRYKIIEKRQSVAFWCNPISGHATLYWYQQILGQGPKLLIQFQNNGVVDDSQLPKDRFSAERLKGVDSTLKIQPAKLEDSAVYLCASSLVYLAGGEGETQYFGPGTRLLVL.

The gene calls are TRBV7-6 and TRBJ2-3; D tentatively reads TRBD1 or TRBD2 (5 bases each). The germline CDR1 and CDR2 sequences are SGHVS and FNYEAQ. Deletions cut 5 bases from V and 7 bases from J, with 25 bases between. This CDR3 has 17 residues. The CDR3 sequence is CASSTRLRGKEENTQYF. The CDR3 region has the DNA TGTGCCAGCAGCACCCGTTTGAGGGGAAAGGAGGAGAATACGCAGTATTTT.

The V and J genes are TRBV19 and TRBJ1-2, with 7 bases lining up with TRBD1. V lost 5 bases to trimming and J lost 4 bases; unmatched junction nucleotides: 10. The CDR3 runs 15 residues. The germline V gene encodes CDR1 LNHDA and CDR2 SQIVND (reference sequence). In DNA, the CDR3 is TGTGCCAGTAGTCTCCCGGGACAGAGCGCCTATGGCTACACCTTC. Its translation: CASSLPGQSAYGYTF. Supplemented by reference TRBV19 and TRBJ1-2, the full variable domain reads DGGITQSPKYLFRKEGQNVTLSCEQNLNHDAMYWYRQDPGQGLRLIYYSQIVNDFQKGDIAEGYSVSREKKESFPLTVTSAQKNPTAFYLCASSLPGQSAYGYTFGSGTRLTVV.

The chain's CDR3 is CASSLAVMNTEAFF. The CDR3 region has the DNA TGTGCCAGCAGTTTAGCCGTGATGAACACTGAAGCTTTCTTT. The V and J genes are TRBV28 and TRBJ1-1; D ambiguous. The V end was cut by 2 bases, the J end by 0 bases, with 7 bases between. Germline CDR1 is MDHEN and CDR2 is SYDVKM. This CDR3 has 14 residues.

The chain couples TRBV20-1 to TRBJ2-2; tentative D call: TRBD2 (6 bases). V was cut by 1 base and J by 1 base, with 7 bases left in between. This CDR3 is 14 amino acids long. Germline V gene sequence: CDR1 DFQATT, CDR2 SNEGSKA (reference sequence). The CDR3 DNA reads TGCAGTGCTAGAGGGACTATGAACACCGGGGAGCTGTTTTTT. This translates into CSARGTMNTGELFF.

The gene calls are TRBV20-1 and TRBJ2-1, with D perhaps TRBD2 (6 bases). V dropped 7 bases and J dropped 6 bases, with 19 bases sitting between them. Germline V lookup: CDR1 DFQATT, CDR2 SNEGSKA (reference sequence). The CDR3 covers 14 residues. The CDR3 loop reads CSGKGLRGVNEQFF. The CDR3 bases are TGCAGTGGTAAGGGACTCCGGGGTGTCAATGAGCAGTTCTTC.

This clonotype has at least ten counts. J is TRBJ2-1 and V is TRBV11-2, with 12 positions matching TRBD2. The CDR3 extends over 16 amino acids. Germline loops: CDR1 SGHAT, CDR2 FQNNGV. Trimming took 6 bases from V and 8 from J; bases not matched to a gene: 11. CDR3 sequence: CASRLGTSGRSHEQFF. The CDR3 coding sequence is TGTGCCAGCAGACTAGGCACTAGCGGGAGGAGCCATGAGCAGTTCTTC.

This clonotype was picked up a small number of times. V gene TRBV20-1 combines with J gene TRBJ2-1; 7 bases align to TRBD2. CDR3 length: 12 residues. Germline V lookup: CDR1 DFQATT, CDR2 SNEGSKA (reference sequence). The trim removed 6 bases at V and 5 bases at J, leaving 4 bases unmatched. CDR3 amino acids: CSAPGLHNEQFF. CDR3 DNA sequence: TGCAGTGCCCCGGGACTACACAATGAGCAGTTCTTC.

The chain carries TRBV20-1 and TRBJ2-5; maybe TRBD1 (6 bases). The CDR3 runs 14 residues. The V end lost 6 bases, the J end lost 4 bases, and 18 bases lay between the germline ends. Germline CDR1 reads DFQATT; CDR2 reads SNEGSKA (reference sequence). CDR3 residues: CSAIDRRLVETQYF. CDR3 DNA sequence: TGCAGTGCCATCGACAGGCGGCTGGTAGAGACCCAGTACTTC.

This clonotype was recorded a few times. The chain joins TRBV7-8 to TRBJ1-1; 7 bases fit TRBD1. V shed 5 bases, J shed 4 bases, and the junction held 7 bases outside the gene matches. The CDR3 loop spans 14 amino acids. The germline V gene has CDR1 SGHVS and CDR2 FQNEAQ. Here the CDR3 DNA reads TGTGCCAGCAGCCCACAGGGGACCACCACTGAAGCTTTCTTT. Translated, it gives CASSPQGTTTEAFF.

The sample holds many counts of this clonotype. This chain joins TRBV12-3 or TRBV12-4 and TRBJ1-1; 7 bases fit TRBD1. The CDR3 is made up of 13 amino acids. V lost 6 bases, J lost 6 bases, and 7 bases stayed unmatched. In DNA form, the CDR3 reads TGTGCCAGCAGAGTTACAGGGGACGCTGAAGCTTTCTTT. Protein: CASRVTGDAEAFF.

In its sample, this clonotype was seen a few times. V is TRBV19 and J is TRBJ2-1, with D unclear. The CDR3 runs to 14 residues. Trimming removed 7 bases from V and 1 base from J, with 11 bases in between. Germline assignment: CDR1 LNHDA and CDR2 SQIVND (reference sequence). Here the CDR3 DNA reads TGTGCCAGTACCTCCCCGCTGTCCTACAATGAGCAGTTCTTC. Amino acid sequence: CASTSPLSYNEQFF.

This clonotype was picked up many times. The chain employs TRBV12-3 or TRBV12-4 and TRBJ1-1, with 8 bases that match TRBD1. Trimming cost V 8 bases and J 0 bases; bases outside gene matches: 5. This CDR3 region has 14 residues. The CDR3 coding sequence is TGTGCCAGCGCCCGGACAGGGATGAACACTGAAGCTTTCTTT. It codes for CASARTGMNTEAFF.

This chain uses TRBV27 with TRBJ1-2, with 9 positions matching TRBD1. The CDR3 contains 16 residues. Germline-derived CDR1 and CDR2 are MNHEY and SMNVEV (reference sequence). The V and J ends lost 5 bases and 2 bases, in that order; junction bases with no gene match: 9. CDR3 amino acids: CASSKGQGYWNYGYTF. The CDR3 DNA reads as TGTGCCAGCAGTAAAGGACAGGGGTATTGGAACTATGGCTACACCTTC.

This clonotype was detected many times. The chain recombines TRBV29-1 with TRBJ2-7, with D tentatively TRBD1 or TRBD2 (5 bases each). V was shortened by 7 bases and J by 2 bases, with 18 bases between the two germline ends. This CDR3 region has 14 residues. CDR1 is SQVTM, CDR2 ANQGSEA, per germline. The CDR3 here is CSATPLGRTYEQYF. The CDR3 DNA reads as TGCAGCGCCACGCCCCTGGGACGGACCTACGAGCAGTACTTC.

The chain recombines TRBV7-6 with TRBJ1-3; D is ambiguous. Germline lookup yields CDR1 SGHVS and CDR2 FNYEAQ. V was cut by 2 bases and J by 2 bases, with 4 bases left in between. The CDR3 covers 13 residues. The CDR3 loop is CASSLPAGNTIYF. The CDR3 nucleotides are TGTGCCAGCAGCTTACCAGCTGGAAACACCATATATTTT. Supplemented by reference TRBV7-6 and TRBJ1-3, the full variable domain reads GAGVSQSPRYKVTKRGQDVALRCDPISGHVSLYWYRQALGQGPEFLTYFNYEAQQDKSGLPNDRFSAERPEGSISTLTIQRTEQRDSAMYRCASSLPAGNTIYFGEGSWLTVV.

This clonotype has just a few counts. This chain uses TRBV24-1 with TRBJ2-3; tentative D call: TRBD1 (6 bases). CDR1 KGHDR and CDR2 SFDVKD come from the germline V gene. The V gene lost 0 bases and the J gene lost 0 bases, with 9 bases spanning the gap. The CDR3 runs to 16 residues. The CDR3, as DNA: TGTGCCACCAGTGATTTGCGGACAGCTAGCACAGATACGCAGTATTTT. It yields the protein CATSDLRTASTDTQYF.

V usage is TRBV10-3 and J usage is TRBJ2-3; D remains ambiguous. This CDR3 spans 13 amino acids. The V and J ends lost 5 bases and 8 bases respectively, with 14 bases between them. Germline CDR1 and CDR2: ENHRY and SYGVKD. The CDR3 region has the DNA TGTGCCATCAGTCGAGAGGAGATGGGTACGCAGTATTTT. Its protein product is CAISREEMGTQYF.

The chain couples TRBV11-2 to TRBJ2-3; D perhaps matches TRBD2 (6 bases). Per germline, CDR1 SGHAT and CDR2 FQNNGV. The V gene lost 1 base and the J gene lost 4 bases, with 9 bases spanning the gap. The CDR3 consists of 14 residues. CDR3 protein: CASSLGRVPDTQYF. CDR3 sequence (DNA): TGTGCCAGCAGCTTAGGGAGGGTCCCAGATACGCAGTATTTT.

The rearrangement links TRBV6-5 to TRBJ2-1; TRBD2 agrees at 12 bases. The V gene's germline CDR1 is MNHEY and CDR2 SVGAGI. With V trimmed by 4 bases and J by 3 bases, 7 bases remained unmatched. This CDR3 comprises 17 residues. The CDR3 reads CASSFGLAGTYYNEQFF. The CDR3 DNA sequence: TGTGCCAGCAGTTTTGGACTAGCGGGAACATACTACAATGAGCAGTTCTTC.

This clonotype was counted only a few times. The chain has TRBV10-3 and TRBJ1-1; D not certain. Per germline, CDR1 ENHRY and CDR2 SYGVKD. V was cut by 0 bases and J by 11 bases, with 16 bases left in between. The CDR3 extends over 14 amino acids. CDR3 loop: CAISESGPLVSAFF. The CDR3 coding sequence is TGTGCCATCAGTGAGTCAGGACCCCTAGTAAGCGCTTTCTTT.

This clonotype came up a few times. The chain couples TRBV2 to TRBJ1-1; maybe TRBD1 (5 bases). Deletions cut 6 bases from V and 4 bases from J, with 21 bases between. In germline, CDR1 is SNHLY, CDR2 FYNNEI. This CDR3 spans 16 amino acids. The CDR3 protein is CASRRQSGSGGTEAFF. In DNA, the CDR3 is TGTGCCAGCAGGCGGCAATCCGGGAGTGGGGGCACTGAAGCTTTCTTT.

To note about this clonotype: The junction differs from germline at one of its ends, possibly a read error. DNA of the CDR3: TGCAGCGTCGAAGGAGGGGGAGAGACCCAGTACTTC. Residues: CSVEGGGETQYF. This chain links TRBV29-1 with TRBJ2-5; TRBD1 or TRBD2 may be the D gene (6 bases each). CDR1 is SQVTM and CDR2 is ANQGSEA in the germline V gene. The CDR3 covers 12 residues.